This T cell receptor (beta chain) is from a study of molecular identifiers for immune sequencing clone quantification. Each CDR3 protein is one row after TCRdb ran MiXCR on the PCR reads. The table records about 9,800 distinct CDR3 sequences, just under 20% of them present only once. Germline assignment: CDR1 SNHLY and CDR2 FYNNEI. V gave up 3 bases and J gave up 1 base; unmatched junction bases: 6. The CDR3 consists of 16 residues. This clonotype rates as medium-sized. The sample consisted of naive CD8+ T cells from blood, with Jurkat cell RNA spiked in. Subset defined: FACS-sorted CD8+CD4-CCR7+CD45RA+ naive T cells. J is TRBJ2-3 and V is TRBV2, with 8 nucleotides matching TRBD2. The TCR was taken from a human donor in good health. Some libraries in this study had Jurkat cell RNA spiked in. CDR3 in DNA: TGTGCCAGCAGTGATTTGGTGACTAGCGGCACAGATACGCAGTATTTT. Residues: CASSDLVTSGTDTQYF.